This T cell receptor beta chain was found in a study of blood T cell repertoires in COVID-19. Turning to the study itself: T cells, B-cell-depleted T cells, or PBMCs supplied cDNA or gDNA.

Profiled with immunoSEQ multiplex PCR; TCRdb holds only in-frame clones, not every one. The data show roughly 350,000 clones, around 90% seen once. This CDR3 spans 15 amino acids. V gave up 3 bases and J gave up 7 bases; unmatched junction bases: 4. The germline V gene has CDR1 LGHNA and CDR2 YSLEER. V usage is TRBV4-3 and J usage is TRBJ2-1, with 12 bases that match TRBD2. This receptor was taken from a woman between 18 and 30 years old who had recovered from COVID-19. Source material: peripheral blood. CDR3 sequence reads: CASSQSSGRANEQFF. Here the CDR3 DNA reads TGCGCCAGCAGCCAGTCTAGCGGGAGGGCGAATGAGCAGTTCTTC.